The rows below give T cell receptor beta chains drawn from one sample of a study of identical twins. TCRdb fed the 5' RACE reads into MiXCR, producing one record per CDR3 protein. Among about 150,000 distinct CDR3 sequences listed, under 4.5% were seen once. Sequencing input: memory T cells sorted from blood. The receptors derive from a man aged 18 to 29 in good health. Both conserved end residues are part of each CDR3. The D gene is left open where the match is weak. Expanded clones get a size class; other rows say once, few or many, or leave the size out.

V gene	clone size	J gene	D gene	CDR3 DNA	CDR3 protein
TRBV12-5	many	TRBJ2-1	NA	TGTGCTAGTGGTTTTATGACTGTCCATGAGCAGTTCTTC	CASGFMTVHEQFF
TRBV11-3	many	TRBJ2-1	NA	TGTGCCAGCAGCTTCTCCTACGGGAGTGAGCAGTTCTTC	CASSFSYGSEQFF
TRBV20-1	many	TRBJ2-1	NA	TGCAGTGCTAGATTGATGGCAGGGGATGGCGGGCAGTTCTTC	CSARLMAGDGGQFF
TRBV6-1	many	TRBJ2-1	NA	TGTGCCAGCAGTCGCCCTAGCCGTACTAACAATGAGCAGTTCTTC	CASSRPSRTNNEQFF
TRBV29-1	many	TRBJ2-1	TRBD2	TGCAGCGTTGACCTAGCGGGAGGGTCACGCAATGAGCAGTTCTTC	CSVDLAGGSRNEQFF
TRBV7-2	few	TRBJ2-7	NA	TGTGCCAGCAGCTTTCCAGGGGTCTACGAGCAGTACTTC	CASSFPGVYEQYF
TRBV5-6	many	TRBJ2-2	NA	TGTGCCAGCAGCGCGGGCGTCGGGGAGCTGTTTTTT	CASSAGVGELFF
TRBV5-1	NA	TRBJ2-3	TRBD1	TGCGCCAGCAGCCCCACTAACCGACAGGGACCAGATACGCAGTATTTT	CASSPTNRQGPDTQYF
TRBV6-6	many	TRBJ2-1	NA	TGTGCCAGCAGTAAACTGGGTCATGAGCAGTTCTTC	CASSKLGHEQFF
TRBV2	many	TRBJ2-1	NA	TGTGCCAGCCGCAGGGAGTATGAGCAGTTCTTC	CASRREYEQFF
TRBV27	many	TRBJ1-4	NA	TGTGCCAGCACTCGCATACCCACGGCAACTAATGAAAAACTGTTTTTT	CASTRIPTATNEKLFF
TRBV6-2/TRBV6-3	many	TRBJ2-6	NA	TGTGCCAGCAGTTACGGGGGCTCTGGGGCCAACGTCCTGACTTTC	CASSYGGSGANVLTF
TRBV19	NA	TRBJ2-7	NA	TGTGCCAGTAGTACAGGGGCGGACTACGAGCAGTACTTC	CASSTGADYEQYF
TRBV12-3/TRBV12-4	many	TRBJ1-1	NA	TGTGCCAGCAGACCTGGGAGGGGGAGAGGCACTGAAGCTTTCTTT	CASRPGRGRGTEAFF
TRBV20-1	many	TRBJ1-1	NA	TGCAGTGCTAGAGATGCGGGCGGGAGCACTGAAGCTTTCTTT	CSARDAGGSTEAFF
TRBV7-3	many	TRBJ2-7	NA	TGTGCCAGCAGCTTACCCCCCCCGGGTGTACGGTTGGAGCAGTACTTC	CASSLPPPGVRLEQYF
TRBV10-3	many	TRBJ2-2	NA	TGTGCCATCAGTGAGGTTGTAAACACCGGGGAGCTGTTTTTT	CAISEVVNTGELFF
TRBV4-2	many	TRBJ1-2	NA	TGTGCCAGCAGCCAAGATGCGAAGGTACAGTCCTATGGCTACACCTTC	CASSQDAKVQSYGYTF
TRBV6-1	many	TRBJ2-7	NA	TGTGCCAGCAGTGAAGGGTCGGGTGACAGCTACGAGCAGTACTTC	CASSEGSGDSYEQYF
TRBV9	many	TRBJ1-4	NA	TGTGCCAGCAGCTCGACCGAAGAGGCTAATGAAAAACTGTTTTTT	CASSSTEEANEKLFF
TRBV20-1	many	TRBJ1-4	NA	TGCAGTGCTAGATCGGGTGGGGGGTTTAATGAAAAACTGTTTTTT	CSARSGGGFNEKLFF
TRBV29-1	many	TRBJ2-3	NA	TGCAGCCCCCAGCGTCAGTCCACAGATACGCAGTATTTT	CSPQRQSTDTQYF
TRBV21-1	many	TRBJ2-7	NA	TGTGCCAGCAGCAACGTTGTCAGCTCCTACGAGCAGTACTTC	CASSNVVSSYEQYF
TRBV12-3/TRBV12-4	many	TRBJ1-1	NA	TGTGCCAGCAGTTTAGGGACGAACACTGAAGCTTTCTTT	CASSLGTNTEAFF
TRBV7-2	many	TRBJ1-6	TRBD1	TGTGCCAGCAGCGTAGCCATACAGGGGGGTAATTCACCCCTCCACTTT	CASSVAIQGGNSPLHF
TRBV2	many	TRBJ2-5	NA	TGTGCCACCCAGGCGGAGGGTGAGACCCAGTACTTC	CATQAEGETQYF
TRBV20-1	few	TRBJ2-5	NA	TGCAGTGCTGAGTTCGGGCAAGAGACCCAGTACTTC	CSAEFGQETQYF
TRBV2	many	TRBJ2-2	NA	TGTGCCAGCAGTGAGGGGGGAACCGGGGAGCTGTTTTTT	CASSEGGTGELFF
TRBV25-1	many	TRBJ2-4	NA	TGTGCCAGCAGTGAAGGAGCGAGAGCCAAAAACATTCAGTACTTC	CASSEGARAKNIQYF
TRBV20-1	few	TRBJ2-5	NA	TGCAGTGCTAGGATCGGAGAGACCCAGTACTTC	CSARIGETQYF
TRBV7-2	many	TRBJ1-2	NA	TGTGCCAGCATTCGAGTACAGGGTCGTGGCTACACCTTC	CASIRVQGRGYTF
TRBV6-2/TRBV6-3	many	TRBJ2-1	NA	TGTGCCAGCAGTTACTTCGGGGGAGGTTTTGGCAATGAGCAGTTCTTC	CASSYFGGGFGNEQFF
TRBV6-1	NA	TRBJ1-1	TRBD1	TGTGCCAGCAGTCGAACCGGGACAGGGGGCACTGAAGCTTTCTTT	CASSRTGTGGTEAFF
TRBV5-1	many	TRBJ2-5	TRBD1	TGCGCCAGCAGCAGGTACAGGGGCGGCCAAGAGACCCAGTACTTC	CASSRYRGGQETQYF
TRBV27	many	TRBJ1-5	NA	TGTGCCAGCAGGGGGCCAGGACAAAATCAGCCCCAGCATTTT	CASRGPGQNQPQHF
TRBV7-2	many	TRBJ1-5	NA	TGTGCCAGCAGCCCCGGACGTGGCTCCCTACCCGAACCCCAGCATTTT	CASSPGRGSLPEPQHF
TRBV24-1	many	TRBJ2-1	TRBD2	TGTGCCACCAGTGACCCGACTAGCGGGAGACCCAGAGGTGAGCAGTTCTTC	CATSDPTSGRPRGEQFF
TRBV5-1	many	TRBJ2-3	NA	TGCGCCAGCAGCTTGTCGGGACGGAGCACAGATACGCAGTATTTT	CASSLSGRSTDTQYF
TRBV2	many	TRBJ2-1	NA	TGTGCCAGCCGGAAGAGGGGAGACGACAATGAGCAGTTCTTC	CASRKRGDDNEQFF
TRBV19	few	TRBJ1-4	NA	TGTGCCAGTAGTATCCTCCAGGGACGGGGTGAAAAACTGTTTTTT	CASSILQGRGEKLFF
TRBV7-2	many	TRBJ2-4	NA	TGTGCCAGCCGCCGAGAAATTCAGTACTTC	CASRREIQYF
TRBV4-3	medium-sized	TRBJ2-7	NA	TGCGCCAGCAGCCAAGATCAAGGACGCGAGCAGTACTTC	CASSQDQGREQYF
TRBV20-1	many	TRBJ1-1	NA	TGCAGTGCTAGTATCCCCGGACCCACTCTCATGAACACTGAAGCTTTCTTT	CSASIPGPTLMNTEAFF
TRBV20-1	many	TRBJ2-3	TRBD2	TGCAGTGCTTCACGGATAACCCAGCGGGGTACCACAGATACGCAGTATTTT	CSASRITQRGTTDTQYF
TRBV12-3/TRBV12-4	NA	TRBJ2-2	NA	TGTGCCAGCACCCGGGGCGGGGAGCTGTTTTTT	CASTRGGELFF
TRBV30	few	TRBJ2-1	TRBD2	TGTGCCTGGAGGATGCGGACTAGCGGGTCGACCAATGAGCAGTTCTTC	CAWRMRTSGSTNEQFF
TRBV10-3	many	TRBJ2-7	TRBD1	TGTGCCATCAGTAAAGGGGGACAGATCTACGAGCAGTACTTC	CAISKGGQIYEQYF
TRBV20-1	many	TRBJ2-6	NA	TGCAGTGCAGGAGGACTTTCCACTGGGGCCAACGTCCTGACTTTC	CSAGGLSTGANVLTF
TRBV20-1	many	TRBJ2-1	NA	TGCAGTGCTACATCGGAAACACTCTACAATGAGCAGTTCTTC	CSATSETLYNEQFF
TRBV12-3/TRBV12-4	many	TRBJ2-5	TRBD2	TGTGCCAGCAGTCCCGGGGCGGGGGTCCAAGAGACCCAGTACTTC	CASSPGAGVQETQYF
TRBV9	many	TRBJ2-5	TRBD2	TGTGCCAGCAGCGCCTGGACTAGCGGGAGGCTGGAGACCCAGTACTTC	CASSAWTSGRLETQYF
TRBV12-3/TRBV12-4	many	TRBJ2-2	NA	TGTGCCAGCAGTTTAGAGACCTGGGGGCGCGGGACCGGGGAGCTGTTTTTT	CASSLETWGRGTGELFF
TRBV4-3	many	TRBJ2-1	TRBD2	TGCGCCAGCAGCCAAGATATCGGGAGGGCCCATAATGAGCAGTTCTTC	CASSQDIGRAHNEQFF
TRBV19	many	TRBJ2-3	TRBD1	TGTGCCAGTAGCCCCAGGGGGCAAGCAGATACGCAGTATTTT	CASSPRGQADTQYF
TRBV5-1	many	TRBJ2-1	NA	TGCGCCAGCAGCCCCACAGGCTTCTCCTACAATGAGCAGTTCTTC	CASSPTGFSYNEQFF
TRBV7-2	many	TRBJ2-3	NA	TGTGCCAGCAGCTTAGTTTCGGACTCGCATACGCAGTATTTT	CASSLVSDSHTQYF
TRBV27	many	TRBJ1-5	TRBD1	TGTGCCAGCAGTCCACGACAGGGTAGCAATCAGCCCCAGCATTTT	CASSPRQGSNQPQHF
TRBV10-3	many	TRBJ2-2	TRBD1	TGTGCCATCAGTGAGTCGACTCTTAGGACAGGGCTCGGGGAGCTGTTTTTT	CAISESTLRTGLGELFF
TRBV20-1	many	TRBJ2-1	NA	TGCAGTGCTGGCCTCTTCATCCGCCACAATGAGCAGTTCTTC	CSAGLFIRHNEQFF
TRBV10-2	many	TRBJ2-7	NA	TGCGCCAGCAATCTAGGGCCCGAGGGCCCCTACGAGCAGTACTTC	CASNLGPEGPYEQYF